The 20 T cell receptor beta chains below were found in one sample sequenced in a study of shared clonotypes between healthy human individuals (TCRdb year 2020). The library relied on the immunoSEQ multiplex PCR assay. TCRdb provides this immuneACCESS table in a form limited to in-frame rearrangements. Some clones are lacking; in checked studies, under half of them reflect an unresolved V gene, and why the rest are absent is not known. For this sample the table gives under 2.5 million clones, of which under 95% were detected only once. The ten largest clones capture 0.37% of the sample. Material for sequencing was naive CD4+ T cells from PBMCs. The sample's cell subset or site, from its label and the paper: CD45RA+ positively selected. These receptors all come from a man aged 18 to 30 in good health. Some clones in this sample may be carry-over from other donors' samples.

This chain connects TRBV30 to TRBJ2-4; no firm D call. The CDR3 length is 15 residues. Trimming took off 2 bases at V and 0 bases at J, with 11 bases between the two ends. Germline CDR1 reads GTSNPN; CDR2 reads SVGIG (reference sequence). CDR3 region: CAWSSSQLAKNIQYF. DNA of the CDR3: TGTGCCTGGAGTTCGAGCCAACTAGCCAAAAACATTCAGTACTTC.

The chain employs TRBV7-3 and TRBJ2-1, with D perhaps matching TRBD2 (5 bases). Germline lookup yields CDR1 SGHTA and CDR2 FQGTGA. The CDR3 is 15 amino acids. With 0 bases removed from V and 8 bases from J, the gap between germline ends came to 14 bases. Here the CDR3 DNA reads TGTGCCAGCAGCTTAACTTATAGCCGGGGTGATGAGCAGTTCTTC. Its translation: CASSLTYSRGDEQFF. Full variable domain (remainder filled in from reference TRBV7-3 and TRBJ2-1): GAGVSQTPSNKVTEKGKYVELRCDPISGHTALYWYRQSLGQGPEFLIYFQGTGAADDSGLPNDRFFAVRPEGSVSTLKIQRTERGDSAVYLCASSLTYSRGDEQFFGPGTRLTVL.

In this sample, this clone turned up once. The J gene is TRBJ2-2, the V gene TRBV5-1, with a possible D match to TRBD2 (7 bases). CDR1 is SGHRS and CDR2 is YFSETQ in the germline V gene. V lost 8 bases, J lost 7 bases, and 24 bases lay in between. The CDR3 loop spans 16 amino acids. The CDR3 is CARKIRHGEGVGELFF. CDR3 coding DNA: TGCGCCAGGAAGATCCGACACGGGGAGGGGGTCGGGGAGCTGTTTTTT. The full variable domain, completed using reference TRBV5-1 and TRBJ2-2, is KAGVTQTPRYLIKTRGQQVTLSCSPISGHRSVSWYQQTPGQGLQFLFEYFSETQRNKGNFPGRFSGRQFSNSRSEMNVSTLELGDSALYLCARKIRHGEGVGELFFGEGSRLTVL.

On this clone: At one boundary the junction diverges from the germline segment, which might be a read error. Additional DNA sequences in this sample encode the identical CDR3. The V gene is TRBV29-1, the J gene TRBJ1-5; D remains ambiguous. The germline CDR1 and CDR2 sequences are SQVTM and ANQGSEA. This CDR3 has 12 amino acids. CDR3 sequence (DNA): TGTAGCGTTGCTGATAGCAATCAGCCCCAGCATTTT. Protein product: CSVADSNQPQHF.

The CDR3 region has the DNA TGCGCCAGCAGCTTGGTGACAGGGGGCTCCGGGGAGCTGTTTTTT. It yields the protein CASSLVTGGSGELFF. V usage is TRBV5-1 and J usage is TRBJ2-2; TRBD1 aligns across 10 bases. The CDR3 totals 15 residues. V was clipped by 0 bases and J by 6 bases; unmatched bases: 2. The germline V gene encodes CDR1 SGHRS and CDR2 YFSETQ. Supplemented by reference TRBV5-1 and TRBJ2-2, the full variable domain reads KAGVTQTPRYLIKTRGQQVTLSCSPISGHRSVSWYQQTPGQGLQFLFEYFSETQRNKGNFPGRFSGRQFSNSRSEMNVSTLELGDSALYLCASSLVTGGSGELFFGEGSRLTVL.

V and J are TRBV5-8 and TRBJ2-1; 7 bases line up with TRBD1. Germline V CDR1 and CDR2: SGHTS, YDEGEE. The CDR3 length is 15 residues. J was trimmed by 2 bases and V by 4 bases; bases with no gene match: 6. CDR3 nucleotide sequence: TGTGCCAGCAGCGACCGGGACAGAGCCTACAATGAGCAGTTCTTC. Its translation is CASSDRDRAYNEQFF.

The chain couples TRBV4-2 to TRBJ2-2; 13 positions agree with TRBD2. Trimming removed 4 bases from V and 0 bases from J; junction bases left unmatched: 8. The CDR3 extends over 19 amino acids. The germline V gene has CDR1 LGHNA and CDR2 YNFKEQ. DNA for the CDR3: TGTGCCAGCAGCCCCTATCGAGGACTAGCGGGAGCGAACACCGGGGAGCTGTTTTTT. Residues: CASSPYRGLAGANTGELFF.

This rearrangement joins TRBV18 to TRBJ2-7; maybe TRBD2 (6 bases). The CDR3 totals 17 residues. Trimming shortened V by 2 bases and J by 5 bases, and 22 bases separated the two germline ends. Germline V gene lookup returns CDR1 KGHSH and CDR2 LQKENI. CDR3 sequence reads: CASSPTGPLRGSHEQYF. Here the CDR3 DNA reads TGTGCCAGCTCACCAACGGGGCCACTACGGGGGTCCCACGAGCAGTACTTC.

This clone was observed a few times. V and J are TRBV10-3 and TRBJ1-1; D uncertain. Between the trimmed V and J ends, which lost 3 bases and 3 bases, there was a span of 14 bases. This CDR3 has 15 amino acids. The germline gives CDR1 ENHRY, CDR2 SYGVKD. Here the CDR3 DNA reads TGTGCCATCAGTGAATTTGGGGTTTTCGACACTGAAGCTTTCTTT. Translation gives CAISEFGVFDTEAFF.

V is TRBV28 and J is TRBJ2-5; 10 bases agree with TRBD1. Trimming removed 5 bases from V and 3 bases from J; junction bases left unmatched: 6. The CDR3 has 15 residues. Germline-derived CDR1 and CDR2 are MDHEN and SYDVKM. CDR3 DNA: TGTGCCAGCAGTCTCCGGGACAGGGGAAAAGAGACCCAGTACTTC. The encoded protein is CASSLRDRGKETQYF.

The chain is built from TRBV19 and TRBJ2-7; TRBD2 might be the D (5 bases). In germline, CDR1 is LNHDA, CDR2 SQIVND (reference sequence). The CDR3 contains 13 residues. V was pared by 11 bases and J by 1 base, with 15 bases between. The CDR3 DNA reads TGTGCCCCCACGCGACTACCATCCTACGAGCAGTACTTC. Amino acids: CAPTRLPSYEQYF.

V and J are TRBV9 and TRBJ2-1; 9 nucleotides line up with TRBD2. Germline values: CDR1 SGDLS, CDR2 YYNGEE. This CDR3 is 17 amino acids long. Germline trimming cut 3 bases from V and 0 bases from J; bases unmatched to any gene: 7. The CDR3 reads CASSEGLASNSYNEQFF. DNA for the CDR3: TGTGCCAGCAGCGAGGGACTAGCCTCAAACTCCTACAATGAGCAGTTCTTC.

This clone was detected only a few times. J is TRBJ1-2 and V is TRBV25-1, with D tentatively TRBD1 (6 bases). This CDR3 has 15 amino acids. Germline V gene sequence: CDR1 MGHDK, CDR2 SYGVNS. The ends were cut back, 4 bases at V and 4 bases at J, with 16 bases in the middle. The CDR3, as DNA: TGTGCCAGCAGTGTCACGACAGGAAGGGGCTATGGCTACACCTTC. It specifies CASSVTTGRGYGYTF.

Remarks on this clone: Other DNA variants within this sample encode the same CDR3. The rearrangement uses TRBV6-1 and TRBJ2-7; the D is unclear. The CDR3 is made up of 12 amino acids. Germline V gene data show CDR1 as MNHNS and CDR2 as SASEGT. The V end was cut by 4 bases, the J end by 0 bases, with 4 bases between. The CDR3 loop reads CASSVSSYEQYF. The CDR3 nucleotides read TGTGCCAGCAGTGTAAGCTCCTACGAGCAGTACTTC.

This chain uses TRBV5-1 with TRBJ2-1, with D maybe TRBD2 (6 bases). Germline V gene sequence: CDR1 SGHRS, CDR2 YFSETQ. The V end lost 5 bases, the J end lost 8 bases, and 17 bases lay between the germline ends. The CDR3 is made up of 14 amino acids. The CDR3 region has the DNA TGCGCCAGCAGGTTGACAGCGGGCGGTGATGAGCAGTTCTTC. It specifies CASRLTAGGDEQFF.

The chain's CDR3 is CASSLQGTSVNNEQFF. In DNA, the CDR3 is TGTGCCAGCAGTTTACAAGGGACTAGCGTGAACAATGAGCAGTTCTTC. V gene TRBV28 combines with J gene TRBJ2-1; TRBD2 agrees at 10 bases. J lost 5 bases, V lost 2 bases, and 6 bases had no gene match. CDR3 size: 16 residues. The germline gives CDR1 MDHEN, CDR2 SYDVKM.

V usage is TRBV11-2 and J usage is TRBJ2-1, with 10 bases that match TRBD2. Germline trimming cut 5 bases from V and 8 bases from J; bases unmatched to any gene: 9. Germline CDR1 reads SGHAT; CDR2 reads FQNNGV. The CDR3 covers 15 residues. In DNA, the CDR3 is TGTGCCAGCAGCCCAAAGCGGGAGGGGGGGTATGAGCAGTTCTTC. Its protein product is CASSPKREGGYEQFF.

This clone is a singleton in its sample. J is TRBJ1-5 and V is TRBV6-6, with TRBD1 as a possible D gene (5 bases). Trimming took off 10 bases at V and 2 bases at J, with 18 bases between the two ends. The CDR3 contains 15 residues. Germline V gene lookup returns CDR1 MNHNY and CDR2 SVGAGI (reference sequence). The CDR3 is CATDSGGGRNQPQHF. The DNA for the CDR3 is TGTGCCACCGACTCGGGGGGAGGTCGCAATCAGCCCCAGCATTTT.

Only one count was recorded for this clone. The rearrangement joins TRBV27 to TRBJ2-3; TRBD2 matches 12 bases. The CDR3 loop spans 19 amino acids. V dropped 2 bases and J dropped 0; count of bases not matched to a gene: 9. Per the germline V gene, CDR1 is MNHEY and CDR2 is SMNVEV (reference sequence). In DNA, the CDR3 is TGTGCCAGCAGTTTAAACACCCTCGGACTAGCGGGGAGCACAGATACGCAGTATTTT. Its translation: CASSLNTLGLAGSTDTQYF.

This clone was detected only once. The DNA of the CDR3 is TGTGCCAGCAGTTCACAGGGTTTTCTCACCGGGGAGCTGTTTTTT. This translates into CASSSQGFLTGELFF. The V and J genes are TRBV28 and TRBJ2-2; TRBD1 might be the D (6 bases). Trimming left V 4 bases short and J 4 bases short, with 13 bases between. The CDR3 runs to 15 residues. Germline V gives CDR1 MDHEN, CDR2 SYDVKM. Looking up the rest from reference TRBV28 and TRBJ2-2 gives the full variable domain: DVKVTQSSRYLVKRTGEKVFLECVQDMDHENMFWYRQDPGLGLRLIYFSYDVKMKEKGDIPEGYSVSREKKERFSLILESASTNQTSMYLCASSSQGFLTGELFFGEGSRLTVL.